The T cell receptor (beta chain) under discussion was sequenced for a study of cytotoxic CD8 clonotypes in ibrutinib-treated CLL. Looking at the study overall: Response samples were obtained once patients had received a median 12 months of treatment, range 6 to 36. Study-level results: Clonality measured at baseline exceeded age-matched healthy donors, tracking circulating CD8+ T-cell counts. Sampling times, which were not matched between the groups, differed between sustained-remission patients and progressing patients.

Clones were sequenced by immunoSEQ multiplex PCR, and TCRdb holds only the in-frame ones, with some missing. The sample holds about 12,000 clones, about four fifths seen once. This clone has more than one count but fewer than ten. The antigen remains undetermined. This TCR came from a human donor with chronic lymphocytic leukemia. The sample here was PBMCs, taken at disease progression, from a patient treated with ibrutinib.

CDR3 region: CASRSGTSGSREQFF. In DNA, the CDR3 is TGTGCCAGCAGATCCGGGACTAGCGGGAGCAGGGAGCAGTTCTTC. The chain recombines TRBV2 with TRBJ2-1; 14 nucleotides match TRBD2. Per germline, CDR1 SNHLY and CDR2 FYNNEI. The CDR3 has 15 residues. Trimming took 6 bases from V and 10 from J; bases not matched to a gene: 8.